The present TCR beta chain was sequenced within a study of blood T cell repertoires in COVID-19. Whole-study context: Donors in the United States, Italy and Spain gave samples during acute or convalescent COVID-19. The cDNA or gDNA used as material had been derived from T cells, B-cell-depleted T cells, or PBMCs.

Enrolled during active infection, Seattle patients were then followed longitudinally. The J segment lost 5 bases and the V segment lost 2 bases, leaving 3 bases of the junction unmatched. CDR3 length equals 14 residues. Germline values: CDR1 SGHTA, CDR2 FQGTGA. In the original workflow: Researchers report that nucleated cell counts were estimated from reference gene primer amplification. Method: immunoSEQ multiplex PCR; TCRdb's copy keeps in-frame clones and lacks some. Clone size and the V and J calls come from that table; the DNA yielded D and trimming. Among a few hundred thousand clones listed, over 80% were seen once.

This sequence joins TRBV7-3 and TRBJ2-3, with 8 nucleotides matching TRBD2. This TCR derives from a woman in her twenties or thirties with COVID-19, enrolled during active disease. Input material: peripheral blood. As DNA, the CDR3 is TGTGCCAGCAGCTTACAAGCGGGAGAAGATACGCAGTATTTT. It specifies CASSLQAGEDTQYF.